Included here is one T cell receptor (beta chain) sequence, with context. The antigen remains undetermined. Profiled with immunoSEQ multiplex PCR; TCRdb holds only in-frame clones, not every one. The sample has about 49,000 clones, about 72% seen once. The data stem from a study of radiotherapy plus CTLA-4 blockade in lung cancer. Whole-study context: Among enrolled patients, less than 20% responded and more than 25% achieved disease control.

Germline V CDR1 and CDR2: SGHVS, FNYEAQ. The CDR3 contains 12 residues. V was clipped by 4 bases and J by 6 bases, with 9 bases between them. Lung cancer patients with chemo-refractory metastatic non-small-cell disease were given focal radiation plus CTLA-4 blockade with ipilimumab. Study results and caveats: After radiotherapy and ipilimumab, tumor-derived clones expanded in peripheral blood. Reported findings show early blood T cell clone dynamics, with interferon-beta, best predicted response.

Here the sequenced sample was peripheral blood, taken from a patient treated with radiotherapy plus ipilimumab. The rearrangement links TRBV7-6 to TRBJ1-2; D unresolved. This receptor was obtained from a human donor with non-small cell lung cancer who had stable disease on radiotherapy plus ipilimumab. CDR3 sequence: CASSSIENGYTF. For the CDR3, the DNA is TGTGCCAGCAGCTCCATCGAAAATGGCTACACCTTC.